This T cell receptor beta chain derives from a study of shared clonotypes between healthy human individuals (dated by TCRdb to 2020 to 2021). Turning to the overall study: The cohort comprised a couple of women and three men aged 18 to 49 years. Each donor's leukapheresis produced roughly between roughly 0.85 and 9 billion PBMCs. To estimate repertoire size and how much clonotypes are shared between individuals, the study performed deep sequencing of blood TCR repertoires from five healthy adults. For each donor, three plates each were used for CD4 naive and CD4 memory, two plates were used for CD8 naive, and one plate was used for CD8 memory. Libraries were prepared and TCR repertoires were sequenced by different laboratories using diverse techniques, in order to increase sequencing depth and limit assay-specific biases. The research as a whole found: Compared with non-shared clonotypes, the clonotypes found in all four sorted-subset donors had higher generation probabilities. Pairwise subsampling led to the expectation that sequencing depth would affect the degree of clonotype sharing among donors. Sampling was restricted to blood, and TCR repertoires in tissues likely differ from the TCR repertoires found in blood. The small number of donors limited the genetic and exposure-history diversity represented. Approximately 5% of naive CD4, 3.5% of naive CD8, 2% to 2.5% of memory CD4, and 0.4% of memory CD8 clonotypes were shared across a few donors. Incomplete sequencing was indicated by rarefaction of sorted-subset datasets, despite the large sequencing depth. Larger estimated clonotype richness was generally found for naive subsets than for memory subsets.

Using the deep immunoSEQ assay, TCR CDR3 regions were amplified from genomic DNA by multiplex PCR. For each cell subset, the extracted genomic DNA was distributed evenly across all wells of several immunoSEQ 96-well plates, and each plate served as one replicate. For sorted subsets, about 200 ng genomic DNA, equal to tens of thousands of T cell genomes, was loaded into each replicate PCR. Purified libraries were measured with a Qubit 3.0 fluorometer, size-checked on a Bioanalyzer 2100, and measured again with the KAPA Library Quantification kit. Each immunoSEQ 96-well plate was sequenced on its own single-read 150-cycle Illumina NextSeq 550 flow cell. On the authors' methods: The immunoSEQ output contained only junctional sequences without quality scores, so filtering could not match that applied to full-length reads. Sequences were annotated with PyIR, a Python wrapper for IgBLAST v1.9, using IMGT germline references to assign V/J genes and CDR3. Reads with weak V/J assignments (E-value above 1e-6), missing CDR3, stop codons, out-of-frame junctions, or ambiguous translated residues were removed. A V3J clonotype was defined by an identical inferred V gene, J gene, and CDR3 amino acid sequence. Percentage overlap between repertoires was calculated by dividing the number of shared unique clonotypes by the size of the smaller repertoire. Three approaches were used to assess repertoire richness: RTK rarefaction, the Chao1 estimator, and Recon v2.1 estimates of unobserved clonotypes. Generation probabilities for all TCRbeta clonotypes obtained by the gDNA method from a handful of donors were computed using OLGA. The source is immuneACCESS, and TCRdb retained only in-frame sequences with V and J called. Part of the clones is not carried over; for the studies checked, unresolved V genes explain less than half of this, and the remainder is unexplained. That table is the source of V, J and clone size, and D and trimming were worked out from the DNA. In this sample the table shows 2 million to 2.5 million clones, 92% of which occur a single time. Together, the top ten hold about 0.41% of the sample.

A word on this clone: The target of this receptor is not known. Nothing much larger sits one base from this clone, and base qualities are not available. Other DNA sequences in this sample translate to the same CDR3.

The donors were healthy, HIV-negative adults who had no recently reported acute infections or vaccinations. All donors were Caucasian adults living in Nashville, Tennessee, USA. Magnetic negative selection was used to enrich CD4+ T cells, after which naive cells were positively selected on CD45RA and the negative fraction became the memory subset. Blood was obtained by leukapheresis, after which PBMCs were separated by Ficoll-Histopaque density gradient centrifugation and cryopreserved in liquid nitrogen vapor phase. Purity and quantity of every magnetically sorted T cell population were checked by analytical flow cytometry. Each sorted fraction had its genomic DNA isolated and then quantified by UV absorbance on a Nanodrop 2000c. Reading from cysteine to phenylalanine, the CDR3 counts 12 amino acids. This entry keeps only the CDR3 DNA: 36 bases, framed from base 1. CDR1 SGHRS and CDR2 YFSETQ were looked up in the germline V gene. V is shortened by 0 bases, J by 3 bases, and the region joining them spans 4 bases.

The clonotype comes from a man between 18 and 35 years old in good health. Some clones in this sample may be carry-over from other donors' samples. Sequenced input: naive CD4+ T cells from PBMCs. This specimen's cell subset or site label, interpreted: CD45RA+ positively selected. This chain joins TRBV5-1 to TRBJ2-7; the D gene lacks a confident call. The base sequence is TGCGCCAGCAGCTTGGATTTCTACGAGCAGTACTTC. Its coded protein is CASSLDFYEQYF.